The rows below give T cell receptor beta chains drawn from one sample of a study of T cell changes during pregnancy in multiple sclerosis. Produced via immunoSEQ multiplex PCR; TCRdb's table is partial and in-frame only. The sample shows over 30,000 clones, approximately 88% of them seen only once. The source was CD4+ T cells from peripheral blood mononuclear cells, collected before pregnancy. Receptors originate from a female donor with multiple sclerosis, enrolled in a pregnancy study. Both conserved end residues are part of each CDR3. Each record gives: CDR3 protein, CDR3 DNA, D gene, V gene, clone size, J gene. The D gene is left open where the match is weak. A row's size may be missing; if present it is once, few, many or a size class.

CASSQGTLREEKLFF	TGCGCCAGCAGCCAAGGGACACTAAGAGAGGAAAAACTGTTTTTT	.	TRBV4-3	.	TRBJ1-4
CAWSRAGETQYF	TGTGCCTGGAGTAGGGCGGGGGAGACCCAGTACTTC	.	TRBV30	.	TRBJ2-5
CASSTPGQGDGEQYF	TGTGCCAGCAGTACCCCGGGACAGGGGGATGGGGAGCAGTACTTC	TRBD1	TRBV28	once	TRBJ2-7
CASSLVYKAGSNTGELFF	TGTGCCAGCAGCTTAGTTTATAAAGCGGGGTCGAACACCGGGGAGCTGTTTTTT	TRBD2	TRBV7-6	.	TRBJ2-2
CASSAGTAPYEQYF	TGTGCCAGCAGCGCAGGGACAGCCCCCTACGAGCAGTACTTC	TRBD1	TRBV7-9	.	TRBJ2-7
CASREGEGLTYEQYF	TGTGCCAGCAGGGAAGGGGAGGGACTAACCTACGAGCAGTACTTC	TRBD2	TRBV6-1	.	TRBJ2-7
CAWSSPRGGKETQYF	TGTGCCTGGAGTTCCCCCCGGGGAGGGAAAGAGACCCAGTACTTC	TRBD2	TRBV30	.	TRBJ2-5
CASSLGGPYNEQFF	TGCGCCAGCAGCTTGGGGGGGCCATACAATGAGCAGTTCTTC	.	TRBV5-1	.	TRBJ2-1
CASSRYSDSIHEQYF	TGTGCCAGCAGCCGATATTCGGACAGTATCCACGAGCAGTACTTC	.	TRBV5-6	.	TRBJ2-7
CASSLAGNGANVLTF	TGCGCCAGCAGCTTGGCAGGCAATGGGGCCAACGTCCTGACTTTC	.	TRBV5-1	.	TRBJ2-6
CASSVGTGQETQYF	TGTGCCAGCAGCGTCGGGACAGGGCAAGAGACCCAGTACTTC	TRBD1	TRBV9	.	TRBJ2-5
CASSERLYRAIEQYF	TGTGCCAGCAGTGAAAGGTTGTACAGGGCTATAGAGCAGTACTTC	.	TRBV6-1	few	TRBJ2-7
CASSQDRDEQYF	TGTGCCAGCAGCCAGGACAGGGACGAGCAGTACTTC	TRBD1	TRBV7-6	.	TRBJ2-7
CASSPRDPRGTEAFF	TGTGCCAGTAGCCCACGTGATCCCAGGGGCACTGAAGCTTTCTTT	.	TRBV19	.	TRBJ1-1
CASSEPIAYGELFF	TGTGCCAGCAGTGAACCGATAGCCTACGGGGAGCTGTTTTTT	.	TRBV6-1	.	TRBJ2-2
CASSPGQGWAGELFF	TGTGCCAGCAGCCCGGGACAGGGTTGGGCCGGGGAGCTGTTTTTT	TRBD1	TRBV6-5	once	TRBJ2-2
CASKIRGIQNTEAFF	TGTGCCAGCAAAATTAGGGGGATCCAAAACACTGAAGCTTTCTTT	.	TRBV7-2	.	TRBJ1-1
CASSAPGQGSGETQYF	TGTGCCAGCAGCGCCCCGGGACAGGGATCGGGAGAGACCCAGTACTTC	TRBD1	TRBV7-9	.	TRBJ2-5
CASSFGQTNTEAFF	TGTGCCAGCAGCTTCGGACAGACGAACACTGAAGCTTTCTTT	.	TRBV5-4	.	TRBJ1-1
CASSAGLADTQYF	TGTGCCAGTAGTGCGGGGTTAGCGGATACGCAGTATTTT	.	TRBV19	.	TRBJ2-3
CASSPQGQLSNQPQHF	TGTGCCAGCAGCCCGCAGGGACAACTTAGCAATCAGCCCCAGCATTTT	.	TRBV7-2	.	TRBJ1-5
CASSPSVNEQYF	TGTGCCAGCTCACCTAGCGTGAACGAGCAGTACTTC	.	TRBV18	.	TRBJ2-7
CSVPLGGNQETQYF	TGCAGCGTTCCCCTAGGGGGTAACCAAGAGACCCAGTACTTC	.	TRBV29-1	.	TRBJ2-5
CASAGQALSTDTQYF	TGTGCCAGCGCCGGACAGGCCTTAAGCACAGATACGCAGTATTTT	TRBD1	TRBV2	.	TRBJ2-3
CASSEGQGPYEQYF	TGTGCCAGCTCAGAGGGACAGGGTCCCTACGAGCAGTACTTC	TRBD1	TRBV18	.	TRBJ2-7
CASRVYVRGFGGYTF	TGTGCCAGCAGAGTTTATGTCAGGGGGTTCGGGGGCTACACCTTC	TRBD1	TRBV28	.	TRBJ1-2
CASRGRGGEQFF	TGTGCCAGCAGAGGCAGGGGCGGCGAGCAGTTCTTC	.	TRBV27	.	TRBJ2-1
CASSPPGLAGGPSKANVLTF	TGCGCCAGCAGCCCTCCGGGACTAGCGGGAGGGCCCTCTAAGGCCAACGTCCTGACTTTC	TRBD2	TRBV5-1	.	TRBJ2-6
CASSVADYGYTF	TGCGCCAGCAGCGTGGCAGACTATGGCTACACCTTC	.	TRBV5-1	.	TRBJ1-2
CASVPREPYNEQFF	TGTGCCAGCGTTCCGCGGGAGCCCTACAATGAGCAGTTCTTC	TRBD2	TRBV25-1	.	TRBJ2-1
CAARDSGTDTQYF	TGTGCCGCCAGGGACAGTGGCACAGATACGCAGTATTTT	TRBD1	TRBV6-5	.	TRBJ2-3
CATQGLAGVLEETQYF	TGTGCCACCCAAGGACTAGCGGGAGTTTTAGAGGAGACCCAGTACTTC	TRBD2	TRBV10-3	.	TRBJ2-5
CASSSNRGSRETQYF	TGCGCCAGCAGCTCTAACAGGGGGTCGAGGGAGACCCAGTACTTC	TRBD1	TRBV5-1	.	TRBJ2-5
CASRPMTGYNSPLHF	TGTGCCAGCAGACCTATGACGGGTTATAATTCACCCCTCCACTTT	.	TRBV6-5	.	TRBJ1-6
CASSQVGVAGPYNEQFF	TGCGCCAGCAGCCAAGTTGGGGTAGCGGGCCCCTACAATGAGCAGTTCTTC	TRBD2	TRBV4-1	.	TRBJ2-1
CASSIWTSGKGRGQFF	TGTGCCAGCAGCATTTGGACTAGCGGCAAGGGCCGCGGGCAGTTCTTC	TRBD2	TRBV5-8	.	TRBJ2-1
CASSAGLHSYNEQFF	TGTGCCAGCAGCGCGGGACTACACTCCTACAATGAGCAGTTCTTC	TRBD2	TRBV9	.	TRBJ2-1